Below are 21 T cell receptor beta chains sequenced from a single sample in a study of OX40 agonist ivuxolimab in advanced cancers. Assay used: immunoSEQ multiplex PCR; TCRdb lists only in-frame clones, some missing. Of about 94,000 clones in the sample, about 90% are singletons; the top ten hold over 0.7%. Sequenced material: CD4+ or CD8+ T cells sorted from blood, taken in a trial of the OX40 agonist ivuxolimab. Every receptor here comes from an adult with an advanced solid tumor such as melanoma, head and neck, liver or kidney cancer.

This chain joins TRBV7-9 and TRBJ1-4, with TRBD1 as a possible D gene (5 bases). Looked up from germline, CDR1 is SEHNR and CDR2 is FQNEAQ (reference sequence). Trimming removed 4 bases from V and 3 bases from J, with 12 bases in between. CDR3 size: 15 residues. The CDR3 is CASSSAGTSNEKLFF. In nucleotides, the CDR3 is TGTGCCAGCAGCTCTGCAGGGACCTCTAATGAAAAACTGTTTTTT.

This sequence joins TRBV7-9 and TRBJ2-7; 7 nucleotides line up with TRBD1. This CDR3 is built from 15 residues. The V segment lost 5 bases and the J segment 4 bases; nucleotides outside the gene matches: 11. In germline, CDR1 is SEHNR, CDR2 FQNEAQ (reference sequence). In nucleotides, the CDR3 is TGTGCCAGCAGCCCGGACAGGTTTAAGTCGTACGAGCAGTACTTC. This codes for CASSPDRFKSYEQYF.

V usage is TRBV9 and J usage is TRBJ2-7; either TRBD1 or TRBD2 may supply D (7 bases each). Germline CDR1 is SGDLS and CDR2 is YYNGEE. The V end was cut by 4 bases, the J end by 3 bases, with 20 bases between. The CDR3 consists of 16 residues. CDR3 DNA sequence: TGTGCCAGCAGCTTTAGGGAGGGGGCCTCAAACTACGAGCAGTACTTC. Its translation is CASSFREGASNYEQYF.

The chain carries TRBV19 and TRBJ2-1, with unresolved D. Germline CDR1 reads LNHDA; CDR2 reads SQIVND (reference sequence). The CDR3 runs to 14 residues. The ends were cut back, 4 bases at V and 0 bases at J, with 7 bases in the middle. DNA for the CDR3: TGTGCCAGTAGTAGCGGTAGCTCCTACAATGAGCAGTTCTTC. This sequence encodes CASSSGSSYNEQFF.

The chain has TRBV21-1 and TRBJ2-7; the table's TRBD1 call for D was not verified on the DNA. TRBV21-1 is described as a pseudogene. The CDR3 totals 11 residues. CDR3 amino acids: CASSQSYEQYF. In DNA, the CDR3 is TGTGCCAGCTCCCAGTCCTACGAGCAGTACTTC.

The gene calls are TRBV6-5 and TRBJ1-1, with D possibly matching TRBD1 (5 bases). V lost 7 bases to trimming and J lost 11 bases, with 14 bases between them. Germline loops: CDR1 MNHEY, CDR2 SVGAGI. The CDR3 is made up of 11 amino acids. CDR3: CASIYANRAFF. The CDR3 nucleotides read TGTGCCAGCATCTACGCCAACAGGGCTTTCTTT.

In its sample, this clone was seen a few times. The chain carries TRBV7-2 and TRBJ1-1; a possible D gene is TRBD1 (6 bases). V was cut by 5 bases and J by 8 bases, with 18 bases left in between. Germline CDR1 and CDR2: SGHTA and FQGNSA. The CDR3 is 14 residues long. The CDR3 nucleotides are TGTGCCAGCAGCGCAAGAAGGACAGCTTCCGAAGCTTTCTTT. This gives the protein CASSARRTASEAFF.

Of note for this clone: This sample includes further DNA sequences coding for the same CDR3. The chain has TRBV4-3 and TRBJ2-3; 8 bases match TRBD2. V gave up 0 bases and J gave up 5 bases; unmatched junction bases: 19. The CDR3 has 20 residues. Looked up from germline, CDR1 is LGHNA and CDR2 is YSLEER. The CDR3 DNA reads TGCGCCAGCAGCCAAGATTGGGGTGACGGACTGGCGGGAGGTATAGATACGCAGTATTTT. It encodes CASSQDWGDGLAGGIDTQYF.

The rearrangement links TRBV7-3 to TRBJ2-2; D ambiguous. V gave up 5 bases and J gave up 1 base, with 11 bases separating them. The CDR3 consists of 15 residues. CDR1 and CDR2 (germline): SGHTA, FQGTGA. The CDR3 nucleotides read TGTGCCAGCAGCCCCCGACCGCAGAACACCGGGGAGCTGTTTTTT. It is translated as CASSPRPQNTGELFF.

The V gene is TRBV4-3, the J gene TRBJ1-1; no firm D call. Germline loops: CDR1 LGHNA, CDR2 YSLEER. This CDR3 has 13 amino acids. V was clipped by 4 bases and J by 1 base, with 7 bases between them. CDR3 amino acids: CASSRTWNTEAFF. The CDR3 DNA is TGCGCCAGCAGCCGGACGTGGAACACTGAAGCTTTCTTT.

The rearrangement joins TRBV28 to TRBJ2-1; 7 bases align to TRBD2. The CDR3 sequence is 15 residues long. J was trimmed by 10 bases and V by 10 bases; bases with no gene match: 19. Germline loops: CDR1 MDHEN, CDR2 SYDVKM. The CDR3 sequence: CATRDAGAVGGEQFF. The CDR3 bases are TGTGCCACCAGAGACGCCGGGGCTGTCGGGGGGGAGCAGTTCTTC.

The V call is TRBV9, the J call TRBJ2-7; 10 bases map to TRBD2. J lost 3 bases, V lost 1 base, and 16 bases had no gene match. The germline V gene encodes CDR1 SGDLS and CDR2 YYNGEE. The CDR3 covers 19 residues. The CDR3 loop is CASSVLDENTSGKIYEQYF. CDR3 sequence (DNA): TGTGCCAGCAGCGTATTGGACGAGAATACTAGCGGGAAAATCTACGAGCAGTACTTC.

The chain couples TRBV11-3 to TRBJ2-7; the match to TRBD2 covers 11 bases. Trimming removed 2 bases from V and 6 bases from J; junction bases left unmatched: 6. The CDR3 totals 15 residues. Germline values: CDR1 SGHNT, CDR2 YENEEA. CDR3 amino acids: CASSLPTLAGGEQYF. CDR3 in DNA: TGTGCCAGCAGCTTACCCACGCTAGCGGGAGGCGAGCAGTACTTC.

CDR3 in DNA: TGTGCCAGCAGCCCCGGGGGGGGGAATACCGGGGAGCTGTTTTTT. It translates to CASSPGGGNTGELFF. V gene TRBV7-3 combines with J gene TRBJ2-2, with 8 bases fitting TRBD2. Unmatched junction bases numbered 7, after V lost 5 bases and J lost 5 bases. In germline, CDR1 is SGHTA, CDR2 FQGTGA. This CDR3 comprises 15 residues.

CDR3 loop: CASSPRQYQETQYF. DNA for the CDR3: TGTGCCAGCAGTCCCCGCCAGTACCAAGAGACCCAGTACTTC. J is TRBJ2-5 and V is TRBV27; D gene ambiguous. Trimming left V 5 bases short and J 0 bases short, with 10 bases between. The CDR3 contains 14 residues. The germline gives CDR1 MNHEY, CDR2 SMNVEV (reference sequence).

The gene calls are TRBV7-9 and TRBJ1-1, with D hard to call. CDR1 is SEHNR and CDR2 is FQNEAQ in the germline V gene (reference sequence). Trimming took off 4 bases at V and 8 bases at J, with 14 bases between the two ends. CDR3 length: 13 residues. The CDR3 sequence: CASSSGFSQEAFF. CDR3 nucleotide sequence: TGTGCCAGCAGCTCGGGCTTTAGTCAGGAAGCTTTCTTT.

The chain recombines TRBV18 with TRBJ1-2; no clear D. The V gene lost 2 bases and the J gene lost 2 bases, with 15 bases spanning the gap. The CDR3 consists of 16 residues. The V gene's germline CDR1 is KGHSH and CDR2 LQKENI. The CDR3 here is CASSPTSVSTNYGYTF. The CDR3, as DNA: TGTGCCAGCTCACCAACTTCCGTATCGACCAACTATGGCTACACCTTC.

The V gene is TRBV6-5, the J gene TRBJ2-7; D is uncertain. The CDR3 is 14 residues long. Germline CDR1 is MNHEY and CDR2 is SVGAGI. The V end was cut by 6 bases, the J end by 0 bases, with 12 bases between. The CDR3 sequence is CASRPRFSSYEQYF. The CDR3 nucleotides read TGTGCCAGCAGGCCCCGTTTTAGCTCCTACGAGCAGTACTTC.

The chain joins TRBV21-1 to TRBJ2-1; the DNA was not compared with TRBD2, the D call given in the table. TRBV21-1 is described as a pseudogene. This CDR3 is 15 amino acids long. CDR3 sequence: CASSNIFTGYNEQFF. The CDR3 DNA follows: TGTGCCAGCAGCAATATATTTACGGGGTACAATGAGCAGTTCTTC.

The CDR3 sequence is CASSIGFPETQYF. DNA for the CDR3: TGTGCCAGTAGTATAGGTTTTCCAGAGACCCAGTACTTC. V gene TRBV19 combines with J gene TRBJ2-5; D unresolved. CDR1 is LNHDA, CDR2 SQIVND, per germline (reference sequence). Trimming pared 1 base from V and 4 bases from J, leaving 7 bases between. The CDR3 covers 13 residues.

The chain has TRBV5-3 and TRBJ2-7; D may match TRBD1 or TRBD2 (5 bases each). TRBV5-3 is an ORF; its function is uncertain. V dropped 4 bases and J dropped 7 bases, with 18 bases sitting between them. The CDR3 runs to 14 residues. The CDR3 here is CARSPGRPQGEQYF. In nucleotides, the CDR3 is TGTGCCAGAAGCCCGGGACGACCTCAGGGAGAGCAGTACTTC.